The clone carrying this T cell receptor (beta chain) was seen a few times. Its antigen remains unidentified. The data are from a study of cytomegalovirus exposure and HLA in healthy donors. Study-level information: Clustering assigned 81% of the 350 to 400 genotyped donors to the Caucasian-associated ancestry cluster. Study-level points and caveats: Analysis performed later found under 20,000 TCR beta sequences associated with HLA alleles at 0.05 false discovery rate.

Germline V lookup: CDR1 LNHDA, CDR2 SQIVND (reference sequence). V was trimmed by 6 bases and J by 7 bases, leaving 15 bases between them. The CDR3 has 13 residues. The PCR employed 60 Vbeta primers together with 13 Jbeta primers. The method was immunoSEQ multiplex PCR; TCRdb's version includes in-frame clones alone and lacks a portion of them. The sample shows approximately 100,000 clones, roughly 67% of them seen only once. This receptor was taken from a man aged 40-49 years in good health and CMV-seronegative. This rearrangement joins TRBV19 to TRBJ2-5; D may be TRBD2 (6 bases). Material for sequencing was PBMCs. The CDR3 nucleotides are TGTGCCAGTAGGCCTCGGGGGTTTGGGACCCAGTACTTC. It encodes CASRPRGFGTQYF.